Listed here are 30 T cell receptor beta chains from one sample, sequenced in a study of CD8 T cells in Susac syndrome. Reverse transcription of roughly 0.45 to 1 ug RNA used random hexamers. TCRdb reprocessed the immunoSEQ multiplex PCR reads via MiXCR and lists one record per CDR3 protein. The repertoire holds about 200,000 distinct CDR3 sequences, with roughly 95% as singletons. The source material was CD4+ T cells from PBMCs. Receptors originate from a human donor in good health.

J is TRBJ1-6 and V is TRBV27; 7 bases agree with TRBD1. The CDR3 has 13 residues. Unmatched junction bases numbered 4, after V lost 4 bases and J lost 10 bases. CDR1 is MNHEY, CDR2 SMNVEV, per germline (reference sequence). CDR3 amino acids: CASSSTGYSPLHF. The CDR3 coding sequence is TGTGCCAGCAGTTCGACAGGGTACTCACCCCTCCACTTT.

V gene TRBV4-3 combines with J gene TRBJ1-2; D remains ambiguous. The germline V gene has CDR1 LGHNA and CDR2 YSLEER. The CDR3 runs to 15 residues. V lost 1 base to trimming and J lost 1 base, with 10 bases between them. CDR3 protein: CASSQVPAYNYGYTF. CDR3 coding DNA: TGCGCCAGCAGCCAAGTTCCGGCCTATAACTATGGCTACACCTTC.

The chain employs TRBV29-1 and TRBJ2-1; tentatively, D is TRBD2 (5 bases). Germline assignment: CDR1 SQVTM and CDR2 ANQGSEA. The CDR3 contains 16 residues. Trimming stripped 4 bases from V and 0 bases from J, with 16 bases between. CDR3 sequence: CSVAERTFVSYNEQFF. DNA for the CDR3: TGCAGCGTTGCAGAGAGGACTTTCGTCTCCTACAATGAGCAGTTCTTC.

CDR3 loop: CSAMLGTGGETQYF. Here the CDR3 DNA reads TGCAGCGCGATGCTCGGGACAGGGGGAGAGACCCAGTACTTC. The chain joins TRBV29-1 to TRBJ2-5; 11 nucleotides line up with TRBD1. Germline CDR1 SQVTM, CDR2 ANQGSEA. The V segment lost 7 bases and the J segment 4 bases; nucleotides outside the gene matches: 8. This CDR3 is 14 amino acids long.

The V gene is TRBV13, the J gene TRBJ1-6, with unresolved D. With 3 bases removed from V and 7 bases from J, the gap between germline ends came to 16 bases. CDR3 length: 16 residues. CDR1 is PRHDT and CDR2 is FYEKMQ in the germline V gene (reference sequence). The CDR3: CASSFRGSPGNSPLHF. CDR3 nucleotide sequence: TGTGCCAGCAGCTTCCGGGGATCCCCGGGGAATTCACCCCTCCACTTT. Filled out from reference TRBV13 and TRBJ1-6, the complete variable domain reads AAGVIQSPRHLIKEKRETATLKCYPIPRHDTVYWYQQGPGQDPQFLISFYEKMQSDKGSIPDRFSAQQFSDYHSELNMSSLELGDSALYFCASSFRGSPGNSPLHFGNGTRLTVT.

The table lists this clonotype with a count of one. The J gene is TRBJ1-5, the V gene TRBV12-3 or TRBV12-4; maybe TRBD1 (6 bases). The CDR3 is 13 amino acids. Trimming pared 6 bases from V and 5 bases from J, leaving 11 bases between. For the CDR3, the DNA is TGTGCCAGCAGCGAACAGGGTTATCAGCCCCAGCATTTT. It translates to CASSEQGYQPQHF.

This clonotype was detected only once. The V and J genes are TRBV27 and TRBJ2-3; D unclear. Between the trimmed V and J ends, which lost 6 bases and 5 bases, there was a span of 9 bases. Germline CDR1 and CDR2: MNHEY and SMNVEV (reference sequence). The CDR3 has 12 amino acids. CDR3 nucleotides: TGTGCCAGCAGGGCCCTGAGAGATACGCAGTATTTT. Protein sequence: CASRALRDTQYF.

CDR3 coding DNA: TGTGCCAGCAGCGTACCGGGACGCCGGGGAGATACGCAGTATTTT. This gives the protein CASSVPGRRGDTQYF. V gene TRBV28 combines with J gene TRBJ2-3, with D perhaps TRBD1 or TRBD2 (5 bases each). The CDR3 runs to 15 residues. V dropped 6 bases and J dropped 5 bases, with 18 bases sitting between them. Germline CDR1 is MDHEN and CDR2 is SYDVKM.

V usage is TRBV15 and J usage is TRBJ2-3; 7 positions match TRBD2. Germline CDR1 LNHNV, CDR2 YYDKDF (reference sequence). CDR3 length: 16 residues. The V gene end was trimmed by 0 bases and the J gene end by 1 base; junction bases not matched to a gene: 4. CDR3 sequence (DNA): TGTGCCACCAGCAGAGAGGACCTAGCGGGCACAGATACGCAGTATTTT. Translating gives CATSREDLAGTDTQYF.

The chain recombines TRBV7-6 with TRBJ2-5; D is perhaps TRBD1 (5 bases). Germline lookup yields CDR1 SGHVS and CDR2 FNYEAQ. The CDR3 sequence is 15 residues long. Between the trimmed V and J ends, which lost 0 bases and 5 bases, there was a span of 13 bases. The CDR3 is CASSLASGSYETQYF. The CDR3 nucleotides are TGTGCCAGCAGCTTAGCCTCAGGGTCCTATGAGACCCAGTACTTC.

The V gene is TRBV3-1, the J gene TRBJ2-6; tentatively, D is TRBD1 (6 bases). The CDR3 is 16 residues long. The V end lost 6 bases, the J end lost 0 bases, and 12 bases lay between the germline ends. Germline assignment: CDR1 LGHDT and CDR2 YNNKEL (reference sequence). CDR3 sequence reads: CASSRTVSSGANVLTF. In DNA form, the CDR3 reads TGTGCCAGCAGTCGGACAGTAAGCTCTGGGGCCAACGTCCTGACTTTC.

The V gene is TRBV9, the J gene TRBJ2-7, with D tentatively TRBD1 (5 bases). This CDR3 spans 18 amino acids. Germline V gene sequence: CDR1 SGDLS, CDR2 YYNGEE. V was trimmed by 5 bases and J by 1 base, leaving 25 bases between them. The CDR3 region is CASRKIGPPGWVSYEQYV. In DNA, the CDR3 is TGTGCCAGCAGAAAAATAGGGCCCCCAGGGTGGGTTTCCTACGAGCAGTACGTC.

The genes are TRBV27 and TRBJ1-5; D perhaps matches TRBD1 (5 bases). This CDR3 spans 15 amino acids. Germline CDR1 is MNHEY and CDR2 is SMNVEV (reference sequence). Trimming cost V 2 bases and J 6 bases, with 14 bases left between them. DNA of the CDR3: TGTGCCAGCAGTTTAAACTGGGGGTCGGGTCAGCCCCAGCATTTT. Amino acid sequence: CASSLNWGSGQPQHF.

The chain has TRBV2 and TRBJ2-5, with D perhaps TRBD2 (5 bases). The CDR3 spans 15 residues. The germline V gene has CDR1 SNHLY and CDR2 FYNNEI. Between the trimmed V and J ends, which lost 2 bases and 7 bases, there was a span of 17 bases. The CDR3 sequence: CASSERLSLYVTQYF. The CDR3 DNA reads TGTGCCAGCAGTGAAAGACTATCCCTCTACGTGACCCAGTACTTC.

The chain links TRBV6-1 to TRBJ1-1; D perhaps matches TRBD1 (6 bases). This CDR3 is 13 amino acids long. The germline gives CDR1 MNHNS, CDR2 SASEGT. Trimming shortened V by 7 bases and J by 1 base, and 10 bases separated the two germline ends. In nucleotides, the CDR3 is TGTGCCAGCAAAGGACAGCCGAACACTGAAGCTTTCTTT. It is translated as CASKGQPNTEAFF.

CDR3 DNA sequence: TGTGCCAGCAGCCAAGATCGGGCGAGAAGCTCCTACAATGAGCAGTTCTTC. This gives the protein CASSQDRARSSYNEQFF. J is TRBJ2-1 and V is TRBV3-1; D unclear. Trimming took off 0 bases at V and 0 bases at J, with 12 bases between the two ends. Germline CDR1 LGHDT, CDR2 YNNKEL (reference sequence). The CDR3 spans 17 residues.

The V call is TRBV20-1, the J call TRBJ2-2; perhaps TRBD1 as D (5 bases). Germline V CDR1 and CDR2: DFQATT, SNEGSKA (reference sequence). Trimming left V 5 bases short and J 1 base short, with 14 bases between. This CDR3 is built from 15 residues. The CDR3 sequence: CSAGSHGQNTGELFF. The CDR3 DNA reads TGCAGTGCTGGATCTCATGGACAGAACACCGGGGAGCTGTTTTTT.

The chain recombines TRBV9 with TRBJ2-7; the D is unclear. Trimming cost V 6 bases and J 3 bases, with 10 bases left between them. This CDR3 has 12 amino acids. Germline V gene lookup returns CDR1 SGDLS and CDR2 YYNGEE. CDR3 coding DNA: TGTGCCAGCATCGCGCTCAGCTACGAGCAGTACTTC. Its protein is CASIALSYEQYF.

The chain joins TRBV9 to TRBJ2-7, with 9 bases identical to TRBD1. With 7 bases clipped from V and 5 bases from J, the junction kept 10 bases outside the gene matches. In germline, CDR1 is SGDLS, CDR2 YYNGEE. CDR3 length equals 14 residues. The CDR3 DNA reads TGTGCCAGCGGGAAGTCAACAGGGGGCAACGAGCAGTACTTC. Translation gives CASGKSTGGNEQYF.

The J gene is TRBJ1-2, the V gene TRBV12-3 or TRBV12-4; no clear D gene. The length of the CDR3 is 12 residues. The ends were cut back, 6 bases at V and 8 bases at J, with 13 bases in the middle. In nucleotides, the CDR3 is TGTGCCAGCAGATTTCCCTACGGAGGCTACACCTTC. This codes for CASRFPYGGYTF.

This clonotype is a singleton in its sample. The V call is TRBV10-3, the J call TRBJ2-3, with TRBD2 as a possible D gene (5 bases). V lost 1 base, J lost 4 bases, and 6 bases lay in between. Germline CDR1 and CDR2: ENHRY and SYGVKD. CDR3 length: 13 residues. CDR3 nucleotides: TGTGCCATCAGTGAGTTGAGGGCAGATACGCAGTATTTT. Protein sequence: CAISELRADTQYF.

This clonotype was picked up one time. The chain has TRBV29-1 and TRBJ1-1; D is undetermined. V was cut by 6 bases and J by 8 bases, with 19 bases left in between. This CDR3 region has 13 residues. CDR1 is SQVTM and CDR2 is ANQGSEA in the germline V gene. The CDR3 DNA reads TGCAGCGTAGCCAGACGAATGGACTTAGAAGCTTTCTTT. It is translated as CSVARRMDLEAFF.

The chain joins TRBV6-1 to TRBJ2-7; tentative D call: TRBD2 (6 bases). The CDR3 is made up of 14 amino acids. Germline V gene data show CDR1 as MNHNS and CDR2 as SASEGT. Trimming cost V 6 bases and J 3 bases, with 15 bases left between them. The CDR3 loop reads CASRELAAVYEQYV. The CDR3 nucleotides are TGTGCCAGCAGAGAACTAGCCGCTGTCTACGAGCAGTACGTC.

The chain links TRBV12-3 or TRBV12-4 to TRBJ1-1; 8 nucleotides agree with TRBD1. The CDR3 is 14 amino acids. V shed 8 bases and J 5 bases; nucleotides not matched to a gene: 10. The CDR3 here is CASSLQGESTEAFF. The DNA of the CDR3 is TGTGCCAGCTCCCTACAGGGGGAGTCGACTGAAGCTTTCTTT.

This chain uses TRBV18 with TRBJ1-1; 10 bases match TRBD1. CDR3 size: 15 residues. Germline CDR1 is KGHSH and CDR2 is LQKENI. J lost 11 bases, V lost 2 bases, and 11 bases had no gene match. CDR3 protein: CASSPGATGGERAFF. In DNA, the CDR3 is TGTGCCAGCTCACCAGGGGCGACAGGGGGCGAAAGGGCTTTCTTT.

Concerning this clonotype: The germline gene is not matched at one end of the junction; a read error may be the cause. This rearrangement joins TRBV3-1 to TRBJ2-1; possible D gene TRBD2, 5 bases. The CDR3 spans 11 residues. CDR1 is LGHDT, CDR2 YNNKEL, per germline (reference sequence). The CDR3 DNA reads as TGTGCCAGCAGCCAAGCGGACTCACTACGCTTC. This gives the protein CASSQADSLRF.

For the CDR3, the DNA is TGTGCCATCAGTGAGACGGGACAGGGGAAAGGCAATCAGCCCCAGCATTTT. Amino acid sequence: CAISETGQGKGNQPQHF. The chain carries TRBV10-3 and TRBJ1-5; TRBD1 matches at 10 bases. The CDR3 consists of 17 residues. Germline trimming cut 2 bases from V and 2 bases from J; bases unmatched to any gene: 6. In germline, CDR1 is ENHRY, CDR2 SYGVKD.

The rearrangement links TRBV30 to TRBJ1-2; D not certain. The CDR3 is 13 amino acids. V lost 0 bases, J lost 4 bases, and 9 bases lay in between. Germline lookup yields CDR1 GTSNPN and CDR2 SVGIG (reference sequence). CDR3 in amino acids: CAWSVGQSYGYTF. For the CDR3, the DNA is TGTGCCTGGAGTGTCGGGCAGTCCTATGGCTACACCTTC.

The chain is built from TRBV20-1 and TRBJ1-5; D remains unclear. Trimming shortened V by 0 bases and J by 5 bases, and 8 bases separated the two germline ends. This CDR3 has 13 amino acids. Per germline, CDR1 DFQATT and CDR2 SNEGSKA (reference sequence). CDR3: CSARDEEDQPQHF. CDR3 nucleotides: TGCAGTGCTAGAGATGAGGAGGATCAGCCCCAGCATTTT.

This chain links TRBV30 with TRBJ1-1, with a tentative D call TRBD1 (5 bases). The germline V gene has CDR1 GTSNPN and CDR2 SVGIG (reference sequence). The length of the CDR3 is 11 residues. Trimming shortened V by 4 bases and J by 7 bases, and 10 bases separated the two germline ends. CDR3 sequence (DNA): TGTGCCTGGATGAGGGGATATGAAGCTTTCTTT. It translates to CAWMRGYEAFF.